What follows are 29 T cell receptor beta chains derived from one specimen sequenced in a study of tumor and adjacent non-tumor tissue in lung cancer. The library came from three nested PCR rounds adapted from ARM-PCR protocols. In TCRdb, the multiplex PCR reads were re-called with MiXCR into one record per CDR3 protein. The sample contains under 100,000 distinct CDR3 sequences, about 66% of which appear only once. The template was RNA from unsorted bulk tissue. Sequenced: lung tumor tissue. These receptor sequences come from a man aged 70-80 years with non-small cell lung cancer.

J is TRBJ2-5 and V is TRBV6-2 or TRBV6-3; D gene ambiguous. Germline V CDR1 and CDR2: MNHEY, SVGEGT. This CDR3 comprises 11 residues. Trimming removed 7 bases from V and 7 bases from J, with 10 bases in between. The CDR3 DNA reads as TGTGCCAGCAACCCCCGAGGGACCCAGTACTTC. Translation gives CASNPRGTQYF.

This clonotype has at least ten counts. This chain joins TRBV7-8 and TRBJ2-5; TRBD1 is a possible D gene (5 bases). Germline V CDR1 and CDR2: SGHVS, FQNEAQ. Trimming shortened V by 2 bases and J by 5 bases, and 12 bases separated the two germline ends. CDR3 length: 14 residues. The CDR3 bases are TGTGCCAGCAGCTTATCAGGGATGTCGGAGACCCAGTACTTC. Its protein is CASSLSGMSETQYF.

This clonotype was detected many times. The chain uses TRBV24-1 and TRBJ1-1; 7 nucleotides line up with TRBD1. The CDR3 extends over 14 amino acids. V trimming: 3 bases; J trimming: 12 bases; junction bases outside the gene matches: 12. From germline, CDR1 is KGHDR and CDR2 SFDVKD. CDR3 region: CATSDPGTAKPTFF. CDR3 DNA: TGTGCCACCAGTGATCCTGGGACAGCCAAGCCTACTTTCTTT.

This clonotype showed up just a few times. This could be a read error, since a much larger clone is one nucleotide away. Given the absence of the conserved phenylalanine or tryptophan at the CDR3 end, a read error is likely. The rearrangement links TRBV10-3 to TRBJ1-2; D remains ambiguous. This CDR3 region has 13 residues. V gave up 8 bases and J gave up 4 bases, with 14 bases separating them. Germline assignment: CDR1 ENHRY and CDR2 SYGVKD. The CDR3 nucleotides are TGTGCCATCGAGGGCGGACGGGCCTATGGCTACACCTCC. Translating it yields CAIEGGRAYGYTS.

This clonotype was counted a few times. The junction departs from the called germline gene at one end, perhaps through a read error. V and J are TRBV11-2 and TRBJ2-2; D uncertain. The CDR3 is 16 residues long. CDR1 is SGHAT, CDR2 FQNNGV, per germline. The CDR3 bases are TGTGCTAGCAGCCGGAGCCCACTGACGAACACCGGGGAGCTGTTTTTT. Translation gives CASSRSPLTNTGELFF.

The chain couples TRBV28 to TRBJ2-7, with 8 bases identical to TRBD1. With 1 base clipped from V and 5 bases from J, the junction kept 4 bases outside the gene matches. The CDR3 extends over 14 amino acids. Germline V CDR1 and CDR2: MDHEN, SYDVKM. For the CDR3, the DNA is TGTGCCAGCAGTTTATCCGGACAGGGCCACGAGCAGTACTTC. Amino acids: CASSLSGQGHEQYF.

With respect to this clonotype: The junction departs from the called germline gene at one end, perhaps through a read error. This chain links TRBV6-5 with TRBJ2-6, with a weak D call TRBD1 (6 bases). This CDR3 has 16 residues. From germline, CDR1 is MNHEY and CDR2 SVGAGI. The DNA for the CDR3 is TGTGCCAGCAGTTACCTGGCGGGCTCTGGGGACAACGTCCAGATTTTC. It translates to CASSYLAGSGDNVQIF.

This clonotype was seen ten or more times. This chain links TRBV12-3 or TRBV12-4 with TRBJ1-1, with D perhaps TRBD1 (6 bases). Trimming pared 7 bases from V and 1 base from J, leaving 19 bases between. The CDR3 contains 16 residues. CDR3 sequence (DNA): TGTGCCAGCAACGACCTCAGGAGACAGGCGAACACTGAAGCTTTCTTT. This gives the protein CASNDLRRQANTEAFF.

This clonotype is medium-sized (0.01 to 0.1%) by share. The gene calls are TRBV11-2 and TRBJ2-5; 9 nucleotides agree with TRBD1. The CDR3 extends over 12 amino acids. CDR1 is SGHAT, CDR2 FQNNGV, per germline. V lost 1 base and J lost 13; bases outside the gene matches: 4. The CDR3 DNA follows: TGTGCCAGCAGCTTAGCGAACAGGGGGCCGTACTTC. This translates into CASSLANRGPYF.

This clonotype was seen at least ten times. The chain has TRBV6-5 and TRBJ2-7; 8 bases map to TRBD1. The ends lost 4 bases at V and 7 bases at J; junction bases unmatched: 12. CDR3 length: 15 residues. From germline, CDR1 is MNHEY and CDR2 SVGAGI. The CDR3 nucleotides read TGTGCCAGCAGTTTTACCGGACAGGGACGGTCGGAGCAGTACTTC. The encoded protein is CASSFTGQGRSEQYF.

In regard to this clonotype: The junction and the germline gene differ at one end; a read error may be behind it. The chain is built from TRBV10-1 and TRBJ2-2; TRBD1 matches at 7 bases. Germline assignment: CDR1 WNHNN and CDR2 SYGVQD (reference sequence). This CDR3 region has 17 residues. The CDR3 region has the DNA TGCCCCAGCAGTGAGTCGGCCAGGGGGATAAACACCGGGGAGTTGTTTTTT. This gives the protein CPSSESARGINTGELFF.

As concerns this clonotype: The junction departs from the called germline gene at one end, perhaps through a read error. This rearrangement joins TRBV11-2 to TRBJ2-7; a possible D gene is TRBD1 (6 bases). The CDR3 is 15 residues long. Germline assignment: CDR1 SGHAT and CDR2 FQNNGV. The CDR3 DNA reads as TGTGCCAGTAGCTTCATAAAACGGGACATATACGAGCAGTACTTC. Translated: CASSFIKRDIYEQYF.

There are many counts of this clonotype. J is TRBJ2-1 and V is TRBV20-1; D remains unclear. The CDR3 is 15 amino acids. Germline V lookup: CDR1 DFQATT, CDR2 SNEGSKA (reference sequence). Trimming left V 2 bases short and J 0 bases short, with 11 bases between. CDR3: CSARRSGSSYNEQFF. CDR3 sequence (DNA): TGCAGTGCTAGAAGGTCAGGTAGCTCCTACAATGAGCAGTTCTTC.

Concerning this clonotype: Since the CDR3 does not end with the conserved phenylalanine or tryptophan, this likely comes from a read error. The chain recombines TRBV12-3 or TRBV12-4 with TRBJ1-2; D uncertain. The CDR3 is 15 amino acids. The V end was cut by 6 bases, the J end by 5 bases, with 19 bases between. The CDR3 is CASSPGEVSKYGYTL. The CDR3 region has the DNA TGTGCCAGCAGCCCCGGGGAGGTCTCGAAGTATGGCTACACCTTG.

The chain employs TRBV10-3 and TRBJ2-1; maybe TRBD2 (5 bases). This CDR3 has 14 residues. Germline assignment: CDR1 ENHRY and CDR2 SYGVKD. Trimming left V 3 bases short and J 8 bases short, with 14 bases between. In nucleotides, the CDR3 is TGTGCCATCAGTGATGGAGGAGGATACGATGAGCAGTTCTTC. Residues: CAISDGGGYDEQFF.

The table lists this clonotype with many counts. This chain connects TRBV6-6 to TRBJ2-7; D is undetermined. This CDR3 comprises 16 residues. Germline-derived CDR1 and CDR2 are MNHNY and SVGAGI (reference sequence). The germline V and J ends were trimmed by 7 bases and 2 bases, with 21 bases remaining between them. The CDR3 nucleotides are TGTGCCAGCAATCTACCACCGGCCGAGACCCCCTACGAGCAGTACTTC. It translates to CASNLPPAETPYEQYF.

As to this clonotype: A read error may explain this, as a much larger clone is one base away. The chain uses TRBV12-3 or TRBV12-4 and TRBJ2-5, with D tentatively TRBD2 (6 bases). CDR3 size: 14 residues. The CDR3 spells CVSSFRGGQGAQYF. CDR3 DNA: TGTGTCAGCAGTTTCCGGGGAGGCCAAGGAGCCCAGTACTTC.

Details on this clonotype: The junction departs from germline at one end; a sequencing error may be responsible. Here the CDR3 DNA reads TGTGCCAGCAGCGCCCCCCCCGGGGGGAACCAAGAGACCCGGTATTTC. This sequence encodes CASSAPPGGNQETRYF. The chain links TRBV11-2 to TRBJ2-5, with 7 nucleotides matching TRBD2. CDR1 SGHAT and CDR2 FQNNGV come from the germline V gene. CDR3 length: 16 residues.

This clonotype showed up just a few times. Being one base from a much bigger clone, this may be a read error. This rearrangement joins TRBV29-1 to TRBJ2-2, with 12 bases matching TRBD2. The CDR3 spans 15 residues. The V segment lost 8 bases and the J segment 2 bases; nucleotides outside the gene matches: 6. The germline V gene has CDR1 SQVTM and CDR2 ANQGSEA. The CDR3 nucleotides are TGCAGCATTAGACTAGCGGGGGATAACACCGGGGAGCTGTTTTTT. Amino acid sequence: CSIRLAGDNTGELFF.

This clonotype was observed many times. The genes are TRBV29-1 and TRBJ2-7, with 10 nucleotides matching TRBD2. Unmatched junction bases numbered 6, after V lost 1 base and J lost 3 bases. This CDR3 comprises 15 residues. Germline assignment: CDR1 SQVTM and CDR2 ANQGSEA. CDR3: CSVEAPASGSYEQYF. For the CDR3, the DNA is TGCAGCGTTGAAGCACCGGCTAGCGGGAGCTACGAGCAGTACTTC.

CDR3 bases: TGTGCCAGCAGCTGGACAGGGGAAGGCCCTGAAAACACAATGTATTTT. Translating gives CASSWTGEGPENTMYF. The chain couples TRBV5-5 to TRBJ1-3; TRBD1 agrees at 9 bases. V shed 3 bases and J 16 bases; nucleotides not matched to a gene: 20. The germline V gene encodes CDR1 SGHKS and CDR2 YYEKEE (reference sequence). The CDR3 contains 16 residues.

The chain carries TRBV4-2 and TRBJ1-2; a weak D match, TRBD1 (6 bases). V lost 1 base and J 7 bases, leaving 19 bases between the germline ends. The CDR3 runs to 16 residues. Germline V gene sequence: CDR1 LGHNA, CDR2 YNFKEQ. DNA of the CDR3: TGTGCCAGCAGCCAAGGTCACCAGGGGACGACGTCTGGCTACACCTTC. Protein sequence: CASSQGHQGTTSGYTF.

Details on this clonotype: Given a much more abundant clone one base away, this may be a read error. The chain carries TRBV7-9 and TRBJ2-7; D tentatively fits TRBD1 or TRBD2 (6 bases each). V was cut by 0 bases and J by 8 bases, with 17 bases left in between. The CDR3 is 15 amino acids. From germline, CDR1 is SEHNR and CDR2 FQNEAQ (reference sequence). In nucleotides, the CDR3 is TGTGCCAGCAGCTTAGCGTTGCAGGGGAGGTACCAGCAGTACTTC. Amino acid sequence: CASSLALQGRYQQYF.

Comment on this clonotype: A much larger clonotype is one base distant, so this may be a read error. This rearrangement joins TRBV7-9 to TRBJ2-3, with TRBD2 as a possible D gene (7 bases). The germline V gene has CDR1 SEHNR and CDR2 FQNEAQ (reference sequence). The CDR3 extends over 18 amino acids. The V gene lost 4 bases and the J gene lost 2 bases, with 22 bases spanning the gap. As DNA, the CDR3 is TGTGCCAGCAGCTCCAACTTGCGAGGGGGGGGCATCACAGATACGCAGTATTTT. Protein sequence: CASSSNLRGGGITDTQYF.

On this clonotype: A read error may account for a junction end that differs from germline. The V gene is TRBV11-2, the J gene TRBJ2-5, with D perhaps matching TRBD1 (5 bases). The length of the CDR3 is 14 residues. Germline CDR1 reads SGHAT; CDR2 reads FQNNGV. The CDR3 protein is CASSLEGHQEAQYF. The CDR3 DNA is TGTGCCAGCAGCTTAGAAGGACACCAAGAGGCCCAGTACTTC.

The rearrangement links TRBV5-1 to TRBJ2-7; D call uncertain. V lost 5 bases to trimming and J lost 3 bases, with 12 bases between them. The CDR3 loop spans 13 amino acids. Germline V gene data show CDR1 as SGHRS and CDR2 as YFSETQ. CDR3 sequence (DNA): TGCGCCAGCAGTGAACAGTGGGGCTACGAGCAGTACTTC. It encodes CASSEQWGYEQYF.

A word on this clonotype: One end of the junction does not line up with germline, which may come from a read error. The chain links TRBV11-2 to TRBJ2-6; the D call may be TRBD1 or TRBD2 (6 bases each). Germline CDR1 SGHAT, CDR2 FQNNGV. The CDR3 is 19 amino acids. CDR3 in amino acids: CASSSPREGGGSGANVLTF. The CDR3 DNA reads as TGTGCAAGCAGCTCCCCGAGGGAAGGAGGGGGCTCTGGGGCCAACGTCCTGACTTTC.

This clonotype has a single count. This rearrangement joins TRBV11-3 to TRBJ2-2, with no clear D. Germline V gene lookup returns CDR1 SGHNT and CDR2 YENEEA. The CDR3 covers 13 residues. The V end lost 6 bases, the J end lost 13 bases, and 18 bases lay between the germline ends. The DNA of the CDR3 is TGTGCCAGCAGTCCCTTGAACACCAGGAGGCTGTTTTTT. The encoded protein is CASSPLNTRRLFF.

The gene calls are TRBV11-2 and TRBJ2-3; D not resolved. The germline V gene encodes CDR1 SGHAT and CDR2 FQNNGV. The V end lost 3 bases, the J end lost 15 bases, and 16 bases lay between the germline ends. The CDR3 has 12 amino acids. The CDR3 sequence is CASSLYGDTHYF. The CDR3, as DNA: TGTGCCAGCAGCTTGTATGGTGATACACACTATTTT.